This TCR beta chain was documented in a study of blood T cell repertoires in COVID-19. Overall study context: T cells, B-cell-depleted T cells, or PBMCs supplied cDNA or gDNA.

The protocol was immunoSEQ multiplex PCR, while the TCRdb copy is restricted to in-frame clones and leaves out a portion. The sample carries 250,000 to 300,000 clones, around 84% recorded once. The V end was cut by 3 bases, the J end by 0 bases, with 13 bases between. The CDR3 loop spans 16 amino acids. The germline gives CDR1 KGHDR, CDR2 SFDVKD. The chain links TRBV24-1 to TRBJ1-1, with a weak D call TRBD1 (5 bases). The source material was PBMCs or T cells enriched from blood (not recorded which). The source is a man younger than 40 with acute COVID-19. This chain's CDR3 is CATSDGTDKMNTEAFF. In DNA, the CDR3 is TGTGCCACCAGTGATGGGACTGATAAAATGAACACTGAAGCTTTCTTT.